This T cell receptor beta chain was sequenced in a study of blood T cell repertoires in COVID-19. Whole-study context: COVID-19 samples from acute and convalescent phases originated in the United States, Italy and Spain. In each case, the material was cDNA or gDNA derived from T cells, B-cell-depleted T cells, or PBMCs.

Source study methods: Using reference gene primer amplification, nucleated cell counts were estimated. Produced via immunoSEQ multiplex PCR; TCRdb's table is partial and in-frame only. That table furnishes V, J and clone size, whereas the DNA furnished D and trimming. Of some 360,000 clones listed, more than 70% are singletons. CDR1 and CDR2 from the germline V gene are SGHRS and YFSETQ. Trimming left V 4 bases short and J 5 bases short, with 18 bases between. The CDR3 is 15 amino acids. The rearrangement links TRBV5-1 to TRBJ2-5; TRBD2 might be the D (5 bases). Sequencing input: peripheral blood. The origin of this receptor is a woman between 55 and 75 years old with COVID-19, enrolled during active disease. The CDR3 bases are TGCGCCAGCAGCCCGGCGGGCGTTGTAATGGAGACCCAGTACTTC. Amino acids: CASSPAGVVMETQYF.